Listed below are T cell receptor beta chains from one sample, sequenced in a study of cytomegalovirus exposure and HLA in healthy donors. Method: immunoSEQ multiplex PCR; TCRdb's copy keeps in-frame clones and lacks some. The sample yields 150,000 to 250,000 clones, 75% to 85% seen once. Specimen: PBMCs. All receptors derive from a woman aged 45-60 years in good health and CMV-seropositive. The CDR3 runs from the conserved cysteine through the conserved F or W. The order of the fields is V gene, D gene, clone size, J gene, CDR3 DNA, CDR3 protein. D genes are given only for firm matches. Some rows mark clone size as missing; the rest say once, few, many or name a class of expanded clone.

V: TRBV7-2
D: -
size: -
J: TRBJ2-5
DNA: TGTGCCAGCAATAACAGGAACCAAGAGACCCAGTACTTC
CDR3: CASNNRNQETQYF

V: TRBV2
D: TRBD1
size: -
J: TRBJ2-3
DNA: TGTGCCAGCAACCCCGGGACAGGGTACACAGATACGCAGTATTTT
CDR3: CASNPGTGYTDTQYF

V: TRBV2
D: TRBD2
size: -
J: TRBJ2-1
DNA: TGTGCCACCCGGACTAGCGGGGTTAGTGAGCAGTTCTTC
CDR3: CATRTSGVSEQFF

V: TRBV5-1
D: TRBD1
size: -
J: TRBJ2-5
DNA: TGCGCCAGCAGCCCTAGGGACAGGCACCAAGAGACCCAGTACTTC
CDR3: CASSPRDRHQETQYF

V: TRBV2
D: -
size: -
J: TRBJ2-3
DNA: TGTGCCAGGGCACCCAGGTACACAGATACGCAGTATTTT
CDR3: CARAPRYTDTQYF

V: TRBV18
D: TRBD2
size: -
J: TRBJ2-3
DNA: TGTGCCAGCTCACCAAGCGGGGGGGCAGATACGCAGTATTTT
CDR3: CASSPSGGADTQYF

V: TRBV27
D: -
size: -
J: TRBJ1-1
DNA: TGTGCCAGCAGTTTACAAGGGGTCGGCACTGAAGCTTTCTTT
CDR3: CASSLQGVGTEAFF

V: TRBV5-1
D: TRBD1
size: -
J: TRBJ1-2
DNA: TGCGCCAGCAGCCTCGACCCGGGACAGGCGAACGGTGGCTACACCTTC
CDR3: CASSLDPGQANGGYTF

V: TRBV2
D: -
size: -
J: TRBJ1-6
DNA: TGTGCCAGCTGCCGGGACACGGTTAATTCACCCCTCCACTTT
CDR3: CASCRDTVNSPLHF

V: TRBV5-4
D: TRBD2
size: -
J: TRBJ2-1
DNA: TGTGCCAGCAGCTCGGGACTAGCGGGTGCTTACAATGAGCAGTTCTTC
CDR3: CASSSGLAGAYNEQFF

V: TRBV30
D: TRBD2
size: -
J: TRBJ2-1
DNA: TGTGCCGTGTCGGGACTAGCCTACAATGAGCAGTTCTTC
CDR3: CAVSGLAYNEQFF

V: TRBV2
D: TRBD1
size: -
J: TRBJ1-5
DNA: TGTGCCAGCAAGACAGGGGATCAGCCCCAGCATTTT
CDR3: CASKTGDQPQHF

V: TRBV9
D: TRBD1
size: -
J: TRBJ1-6
DNA: TGTGCCAGCAGCGTAGGACGGGACAGGGGTTCACCCCTCCACTTT
CDR3: CASSVGRDRGSPLHF

V: TRBV7-2
D: -
size: once
J: TRBJ2-5
DNA: TGTGCCAGCAGCTTAGAGGGGGGGCTAGAGACCCAGTACTTC
CDR3: CASSLEGGLETQYF

V: TRBV5-1
D: TRBD2
size: few
J: TRBJ2-1
DNA: TGCGCCAGCAGCTCCCGTGGACTAGCGGGGGCCAACAATGAGCAGTTCTTC
CDR3: CASSSRGLAGANNEQFF

V: TRBV14
D: TRBD1
size: -
J: TRBJ1-1
DNA: TGTGCCAGCAGCCAAAGACCGGGACAGGGGGACACTGAAGCTTTCTTT
CDR3: CASSQRPGQGDTEAFF

V: TRBV5-5
D: TRBD1
size: -
J: TRBJ2-5
DNA: TGTGCCAGCAGCTTCGACGGGACAGCTTACCAAGAGACCCAGTACTTC
CDR3: CASSFDGTAYQETQYF

V: TRBV27
D: TRBD1
size: -
J: TRBJ2-3
DNA: TGTGCCAGCAGTTTAAGCCCCGGGACAGGGGTCCATACGCAGTATTTT
CDR3: CASSLSPGTGVHTQYF

V: TRBV9
D: TRBD1
size: -
J: TRBJ2-7
DNA: TGTGCCAGCAGCGTAGCCTTGACAGGGGGTCCCTACGAGCAGTACTTC
CDR3: CASSVALTGGPYEQYF

V: TRBV5-6
D: TRBD1
size: -
J: TRBJ1-2
DNA: TGTGCCAGCAGCTTCGTGGACAGGGCTAACTATGGCTACACCTTC
CDR3: CASSFVDRANYGYTF

V: TRBV9
D: TRBD1
size: -
J: TRBJ1-2
DNA: TGTGCCAGCAGCGCCCAACCGGGACAGGGCGTTTCCACCTTC
CDR3: CASSAQPGQGVSTF

V: TRBV6-5
D: TRBD2
size: -
J: TRBJ2-1
DNA: TGTGCCAGCAGGAAGGGGACTAGCAATGAGCAGTTCTTC
CDR3: CASRKGTSNEQFF

V: TRBV10-3
D: -
size: -
J: TRBJ2-1
DNA: TGTGCCATCGGATCCGTAGCTTTCCATGAGCAGTTCTTC
CDR3: CAIGSVAFHEQFF

V: TRBV5-1
D: TRBD2
size: -
J: TRBJ2-1
DNA: TGCGCCAGCAGCCAGATCTCTAGCGGGGGGCTCGATGAGCAGTTCTTC
CDR3: CASSQISSGGLDEQFF

V: TRBV15
D: -
size: -
J: TRBJ2-5
DNA: TGTGCCACCAGCAGAGAGGATGGAGGCCTGAGGACCCAGTACTTC
CDR3: CATSREDGGLRTQYF

V: TRBV5-4
D: -
size: once
J: TRBJ1-3
DNA: TGTGCCAGCAGCTCCCGCAGCGTAGTGGCTGGAAACGCCATATATTTT
CDR3: CASSSRSVVAGNAIYF

V: TRBV2
D: TRBD1
size: -
J: TRBJ1-6
DNA: TGTGCCAGCAGAGACAGGGGAGGCTTCTCACCCCTCCACTTT
CDR3: CASRDRGGFSPLHF

V: TRBV19
D: TRBD1
size: once
J: TRBJ2-2
DNA: TGTGCCAGTATACAGGGGCCCTACACCGGGGAGCTGTTTTTT
CDR3: CASIQGPYTGELFF

V: TRBV7-6
D: -
size: -
J: TRBJ1-6
DNA: TGTGCCAGCAGCGAATACCGACGGAGCTCCTATAATTCACCCCTCCACTTT
CDR3: CASSEYRRSSYNSPLHF

V: TRBV9
D: TRBD2
size: few
J: TRBJ2-2
DNA: TGTGCCAGCAGCGTAGCGGGGGGGAGAGCCGGGGAGCTGTTTTTT
CDR3: CASSVAGGRAGELFF

V: TRBV6-4
D: -
size: -
J: TRBJ1-1
DNA: TGTGCCAGCAGTGTTAAACAGGGACCGAACACTGAAGCTTTCTTT
CDR3: CASSVKQGPNTEAFF

V: TRBV2
D: -
size: -
J: TRBJ2-4
DNA: TGTGCCAGCAGTGAAGGAGGAGTGGCCAAAAACATTCAGTACTTC
CDR3: CASSEGGVAKNIQYF

V: TRBV19
D: -
size: -
J: TRBJ1-4
DNA: TGTGCCAGTAGTGACGACAGTGCAACTAATGAAAAACTGTTTTTT
CDR3: CASSDDSATNEKLFF

V: TRBV7-9
D: -
size: -
J: TRBJ2-1
DNA: TGTGCCAGCAGCCCTATGGTTGGGACAATTTCCTACAATGAGCAGTTCTTC
CDR3: CASSPMVGTISYNEQFF

V: TRBV2
D: -
size: once
J: TRBJ1-6
DNA: TGTGCCAGCAGTGAGGAAGGACAGCCTAATAATTCACCCCTCCACTTT
CDR3: CASSEEGQPNNSPLHF

V: TRBV28
D: -
size: once
J: TRBJ2-7
DNA: TGTGCCAGCAGTCACCAGGATAACTCCTACGAGCAGTACTTC
CDR3: CASSHQDNSYEQYF

V: TRBV6-5
D: TRBD2
size: -
J: TRBJ2-7
DNA: TGTGCCAGCAGAGAGGGAGGGGCGCAGTCCTACGAGCAGTACTTC
CDR3: CASREGGAQSYEQYF

V: TRBV30
D: -
size: -
J: TRBJ1-3
DNA: TGTGCCTGGAGTGATCGTTCGAACACCATATATTTT
CDR3: CAWSDRSNTIYF

V: TRBV6-1
D: TRBD2
size: -
J: TRBJ2-5
DNA: TGTGCCAGCAAACTAGCGGAAACTTCCTGGGAGACCCAGTACTTC
CDR3: CASKLAETSWETQYF

V: TRBV2
D: -
size: few
J: TRBJ2-1
DNA: TGTGCCAGCAGCGCTTGGACCTCGGGGAATGAGCAGTTCTTC
CDR3: CASSAWTSGNEQFF

V: TRBV5-1
D: TRBD1
size: -
J: TRBJ1-6
DNA: TGCGCCAGCAGCGTGGGACAGGGTTATAATTCACCCCTCCACTTT
CDR3: CASSVGQGYNSPLHF

V: TRBV19
D: -
size: -
J: TRBJ1-5
DNA: TGTGCCAGTAGTGTGAGGATAAGCAATCAGCCCCAGCATTTT
CDR3: CASSVRISNQPQHF

V: TRBV5-5
D: TRBD1
size: once
J: TRBJ1-2
DNA: TGTGCCAGCAGCCAGGACAGGGAGGACTATGGCTACACCTTC
CDR3: CASSQDREDYGYTF

V: TRBV28
D: -
size: -
J: TRBJ2-7
DNA: TGTGCCAGCGCTACCGTCTACGAGCAGTACTTC
CDR3: CASATVYEQYF

V: TRBV9
D: TRBD1
size: -
J: TRBJ1-1
DNA: TGTGCCAGCAGCAGGACAGGGATCTTTGGGGAAGCTTTCTTT
CDR3: CASSRTGIFGEAFF

V: TRBV5-1
D: -
size: -
J: TRBJ2-1
DNA: TGCGCCAGCAGCTTGGCCAGGGGGGCAGGGGGAGTTTACAATGAGCAGTTCTTC
CDR3: CASSLARGAGGVYNEQFF

V: TRBV19
D: TRBD2
size: -
J: TRBJ2-1
DNA: TGTGCCAGTAGCCCAAGGACTAGATCTGAGCAGTTCTTC
CDR3: CASSPRTRSEQFF

V: TRBV28
D: TRBD2
size: -
J: TRBJ2-1
DNA: TGTGCCAGCAGTGGTTTTAGCGGGGGGGCAAGCTCCTACAATGAGCAGTTCTTC
CDR3: CASSGFSGGASSYNEQFF

V: TRBV10-1
D: -
size: few
J: TRBJ2-5
DNA: TGCGCCAGCAGTGAGAATCTCGAGGAGACCCAGTACTTC
CDR3: CASSENLEETQYF